The 29 T cell receptor beta chains below were found in one sample sequenced in a study of cytomegalovirus exposure and HLA in healthy donors. It was with 60 Vbeta and 13 Jbeta primers that the PCR ran. Sequencing was performed with immunoSEQ multiplex PCR; in TCRdb, only in-frame clones are kept and a portion is missing. Among around 180,000 clones listed, 70% to 80% were seen once. Specimen: PBMCs. These receptors were collected from a woman aged 50 to 60 in good health and CMV-seronegative.

V is TRBV5-1 and J is TRBJ1-1, with D possibly being TRBD1 (6 bases). Germline CDR1 is SGHRS and CDR2 is YFSETQ. CDR3 length: 15 amino acids. The V end was cut by 2 bases, the J end by 4 bases, with 15 bases between. CDR3 sequence: CASSFKGGPGTEAFF. The CDR3, as DNA: TGCGCCAGCAGCTTTAAAGGGGGACCCGGCACTGAAGCTTTCTTT.

This clone has more than one count but fewer than ten. The V gene is TRBV6-6, the J gene TRBJ1-2; no definite D call. This CDR3 comprises 12 residues. V lost 5 bases and J lost 0, with 4 bases in between. CDR1 is MNHNY and CDR2 is SVGAGI in the germline V gene (reference sequence). CDR3 sequence reads: CASSPSNYGYTF. As DNA, the CDR3 is TGTGCCAGCAGTCCTTCTAACTATGGCTACACCTTC.

The gene calls are TRBV7-9 and TRBJ2-1; 7 bases agree with TRBD1. V trimming: 1 base; J trimming: 8 bases; junction bases outside the gene matches: 8. CDR3 size: 15 residues. Germline lookup yields CDR1 SEHNR and CDR2 FQNEAQ (reference sequence). In DNA form, the CDR3 reads TGTGCCAGCAGCTTAGGTGTACAGGGGATAGATGAGCAGTTCTTC. This codes for CASSLGVQGIDEQFF.

The J gene is TRBJ1-1, the V gene TRBV7-2; 7 bases are shared with TRBD1. CDR1 and CDR2 from the germline V gene are SGHTA and FQGNSA. Trimming at V came to 6 bases and at J to 3 bases, leaving 10 bases not matched to a gene. The CDR3 has 15 amino acids. This CDR3 reads CASRATGARDTEAFF. CDR3 DNA sequence: TGTGCCAGCAGGGCTACAGGGGCAAGAGACACTGAAGCTTTCTTT.

The rearrangement links TRBV11-2 to TRBJ1-2, with D unresolved. The CDR3 runs to 13 residues. CDR1 SGHAT and CDR2 FQNNGV come from the germline V gene. The V end lost 6 bases, the J end lost 0 bases, and 8 bases lay between the germline ends. CDR3 bases: TGTGCCAGCAGTCCGGGAGCTAACTATGGCTACACCTTC. Protein product: CASSPGANYGYTF.

V gene TRBV27 combines with J gene TRBJ1-2; 10 nucleotides align to TRBD1. The CDR3 length is 16 residues. The germline gives CDR1 MNHEY, CDR2 SMNVEV (reference sequence). After removal of 4 bases from V and 4 bases from J, the junction contained 9 bases not matched to a gene. The CDR3 reads CASSSLGTGEVYGYTF. CDR3 DNA: TGTGCCAGCAGTTCACTCGGGACAGGGGAGGTCTATGGCTACACCTTC.

This clone was recorded once. The V gene is TRBV19, the J gene TRBJ2-1; 9 bases map to TRBD1. Germline V gene sequence: CDR1 LNHDA, CDR2 SQIVND (reference sequence). The CDR3 has 14 residues. The V and J ends lost 6 bases and 8 bases, in that order; junction bases with no gene match: 8. CDR3 loop: CASRRRDRDHEQFF. The CDR3 coding sequence is TGTGCCAGTAGGAGGCGGGACAGGGACCATGAGCAGTTCTTC. Supplemented by reference TRBV19 and TRBJ2-1, the full variable domain reads DGGITQSPKYLFRKEGQNVTLSCEQNLNHDAMYWYRQDPGQGLRLIYYSQIVNDFQKGDIAEGYSVSREKKESFPLTVTSAQKNPTAFYLCASRRRDRDHEQFFGPGTRLTVL.

The rearrangement uses TRBV4-3 and TRBJ1-2; tentatively, D is TRBD1 (5 bases). Germline loops: CDR1 LGHNA, CDR2 YSLEER. The V end lost 0 bases, the J end lost 2 bases, and 7 bases lay between the germline ends. The CDR3 is 14 residues long. CDR3: CASSQDRGNYGYTF. Here the CDR3 DNA reads TGCGCCAGCAGCCAAGATCGGGGGAACTATGGCTACACCTTC.

The chain is built from TRBV27 and TRBJ1-1; 9 bases are a match to TRBD1. V was pared by 5 bases and J by 5 bases, with 15 bases of the junction left unmatched. There are 17 residues in the CDR3. From germline, CDR1 is MNHEY and CDR2 SMNVEV (reference sequence). The CDR3 nucleotides read TGTGCCAGCAGTCACCCCGGGACAGGGCGGGGGGTAACTGAAGCTTTCTTT. Protein: CASSHPGTGRGVTEAFF.

V and J are TRBV9 and TRBJ2-1; 9 bases line up with TRBD1. Trimming took 3 bases from V and 3 from J; bases not matched to a gene: 4. Looked up from germline, CDR1 is SGDLS and CDR2 is YYNGEE. This CDR3 is built from 15 residues. The CDR3: CASSAQGANYNEQFF. CDR3 sequence (DNA): TGTGCCAGCAGCGCACAGGGGGCCAACTACAATGAGCAGTTCTTC.

The rearrangement links TRBV7-2 to TRBJ1-5; D is ambiguous. There are 13 residues in the CDR3. Germline V gene sequence: CDR1 SGHTA, CDR2 FQGNSA. V shed 5 bases and J shed 11 bases, with 16 bases lying between them. CDR3 sequence: CASSPTDFFSQHF. The CDR3 coding sequence is TGTGCCAGCAGCCCGACGGACTTTTTTTCCCAGCATTTT.

The V and J genes are TRBV19 and TRBJ1-1; possibly TRBD1 for D (6 bases). The CDR3 covers 15 residues. The V and J ends lost 6 bases and 2 bases respectively, with 16 bases between them. Germline loops: CDR1 LNHDA, CDR2 SQIVND (reference sequence). The CDR3 sequence is CASRSRDTTNTEAFF. CDR3 coding DNA: TGTGCCAGTAGGAGCCGGGACACCACCAACACTGAAGCTTTCTTT.

By its share, this clone is medium-sized (0.01 to 0.1%). This chain connects TRBV19 to TRBJ1-2; 8 nucleotides align to TRBD1. CDR1 LNHDA and CDR2 SQIVND come from the germline V gene (reference sequence). The J segment lost 3 bases and the V segment lost 9 bases, leaving 9 bases of the junction unmatched. CDR3 length equals 14 residues. CDR3 sequence: CASSLGQGHYGYTF. The CDR3 nucleotides read TGTGCCAGCAGCCTAGGACAGGGACACTATGGCTACACCTTC.

The rearrangement joins TRBV19 to TRBJ1-2; D might be TRBD1 (5 bases). Between the trimmed V and J ends, which lost 3 bases and 4 bases, there was a span of 9 bases. The CDR3 totals 13 residues. CDR1 is LNHDA, CDR2 SQIVND, per germline (reference sequence). The CDR3 coding sequence is TGTGCCAGTAGTATCGACAGAATCTATGGCTACACCTTC. Its protein product is CASSIDRIYGYTF.

V and J are TRBV7-9 and TRBJ1-5, with 7 bases matching TRBD1. V trimming: 1 base; J trimming: 2 bases; junction bases outside the gene matches: 5. CDR1 and CDR2 from the germline V gene are SEHNR and FQNEAQ (reference sequence). CDR3 length: 16 residues. The CDR3 coding sequence is TGTGCCAGCAGCTTAGGGACAGGCTTCGGCAATCAGCCCCAGCATTTT. This encodes CASSLGTGFGNQPQHF.

This clone was found a few times. The V gene is TRBV2, the J gene TRBJ1-5; D might be TRBD1 (5 bases). The V gene lost 3 bases and the J gene lost 0 bases, with 15 bases spanning the gap. Germline V gives CDR1 SNHLY, CDR2 FYNNEI. CDR3 size: 17 residues. The CDR3 nucleotides are TGTGCCAGCAGTGAGCCTGGGGGGTTGGATAGCAATCAGCCCCAGCATTTT. It yields the protein CASSEPGGLDSNQPQHF.

The chain couples TRBV6-5 to TRBJ1-2, with D perhaps matching TRBD1 (5 bases). The CDR3 loop spans 15 amino acids. Germline loops: CDR1 MNHEY, CDR2 SVGAGI. V was clipped by 2 bases and J by 2 bases, with 12 bases between them. The CDR3 nucleotides read TGTGCCAGCAGTTACCGACAGCAACAAAACTATGGCTACACCTTC. The encoded protein is CASSYRQQQNYGYTF.

The chain links TRBV5-1 to TRBJ2-5; 14 bases agree with TRBD2. CDR1 and CDR2 (germline): SGHRS, YFSETQ. With 7 bases clipped from V and 1 base from J, the junction kept 9 bases outside the gene matches. This CDR3 contains 17 residues. The CDR3, as DNA: TGCGCCAGCCACAAGACTAGCGGGAGGGCGGCCCAAGAGACCCAGTACTTC. Protein: CASHKTSGRAAQETQYF.

J is TRBJ1-5 and V is TRBV7-9, with D perhaps TRBD1 (5 bases). Germline V lookup: CDR1 SEHNR, CDR2 FQNEAQ (reference sequence). The CDR3 is 12 amino acids. Trimming removed 11 bases at V and 5 bases at J, with 13 bases between. The DNA for the CDR3 is TGTGCCTCGGCCAAGGGGCATCAGCCCCAGCATTTT. This encodes CASAKGHQPQHF.

A few counts support this clone. The chain has TRBV4-2 and TRBJ1-1, with D unresolved. This CDR3 is built from 14 residues. V was trimmed by 0 bases and J by 8 bases, leaving 13 bases between them. CDR1 and CDR2 from the germline V gene are LGHNA and YNFKEQ. CDR3: CASSQEELGSEAFF. DNA of the CDR3: TGTGCCAGCAGCCAAGAAGAGTTGGGCAGCGAAGCTTTCTTT.

The chain's CDR3 is CAISEYRPDVSSGNTIYF. CDR3 DNA: TGTGCCATCAGTGAGTACAGACCCGACGTCAGCTCTGGAAACACCATATATTTT. V gene TRBV10-3 combines with J gene TRBJ1-3, with D unclear. The CDR3 is 18 amino acids. Germline lookup yields CDR1 ENHRY and CDR2 SYGVKD. V lost 1 base and J lost 0, with 16 bases in between.

This clone has a handful of counts. The chain links TRBV7-3 to TRBJ1-1; no clear D gene. The CDR3 length is 13 residues. The germline CDR1 and CDR2 sequences are SGHTA and FQGTGA. The ends were cut back, 6 bases at V and 1 base at J, with 9 bases in the middle. The chain's CDR3 is CASRYEGNTEAFF. The CDR3 DNA is TGTGCCAGCAGGTACGAGGGGAACACTGAAGCTTTCTTT.

The V and J genes are TRBV6-5 and TRBJ1-1; a weak D match, TRBD1 (6 bases). The CDR3 consists of 15 residues. Deletions cut 2 bases from V and 7 bases from J, with 17 bases between. CDR1 and CDR2 from the germline V gene are MNHEY and SVGAGI. CDR3 coding DNA: TGTGCCAGCAGTTACGCTACAGGGCGGCGAGGTGAAGCTTTCTTT. It specifies CASSYATGRRGEAFF.

This clone was seen only once. The chain has TRBV7-3 and TRBJ2-1, with 8 bases lining up with TRBD2. There are 15 residues in the CDR3. Germline CDR1 SGHTA, CDR2 FQGTGA. J lost 4 bases, V lost 5 bases, and 7 bases had no gene match. CDR3 loop: CASSPGLGGYNEQFF. The CDR3 bases are TGTGCCAGCAGCCCGGGACTAGGGGGATACAATGAGCAGTTCTTC.

J is TRBJ1-2 and V is TRBV6-1, with 7 nucleotides matching TRBD1. CDR1 MNHNS and CDR2 SASEGT come from the germline V gene. The V gene end was trimmed by 6 bases and the J gene end by 2 bases; junction bases not matched to a gene: 9. The CDR3 sequence is 15 residues long. The CDR3 DNA sequence: TGTGCCAGCAGCCCCCGGACAGGACAAAACTATGGCTACACCTTC. Translated: CASSPRTGQNYGYTF.

The rearrangement joins TRBV5-6 to TRBJ1-5, with 7 nucleotides matching TRBD1. This CDR3 has 17 residues. CDR1 and CDR2 (germline): SGHDT, YYEEEE. Trimming cost V 5 bases and J 0 bases; bases outside gene matches: 11. The CDR3 reads CASRVWGQLYSNQPQHF. The CDR3 nucleotides are TGTGCCAGCAGGGTGTGGGGACAGCTTTATAGCAATCAGCCCCAGCATTTT.

The chain recombines TRBV6-5 with TRBJ2-1; D unresolved. Trimming cost V 4 bases and J 0 bases, with 13 bases left between them. Germline assignment: CDR1 MNHEY and CDR2 SVGAGI. The CDR3 consists of 16 residues. This CDR3 is CASSFLTGSSYNEQFF. Here the CDR3 DNA reads TGTGCCAGCAGTTTCCTGACTGGCAGCTCCTACAATGAGCAGTTCTTC.

The rearrangement links TRBV6-6 to TRBJ2-1; D might be TRBD2 (5 bases). This CDR3 spans 12 amino acids. The V and J ends lost 6 bases and 5 bases respectively, with 8 bases between them. The germline CDR1 and CDR2 sequences are MNHNY and SVGAGI (reference sequence). CDR3: CASSLANNEQFF. CDR3 nucleotide sequence: TGTGCCAGCAGCCTAGCTAACAATGAGCAGTTCTTC.

The gene calls are TRBV6-5 and TRBJ2-5; a possible D gene is TRBD2 (6 bases). The CDR3 length is 13 residues. Trimming pared 5 bases from V and 4 bases from J, leaving 11 bases between. From germline, CDR1 is MNHEY and CDR2 SVGAGI. The CDR3 loop reads CASSRGTLETQYF. In DNA form, the CDR3 reads TGTGCCAGCAGTCGCGGGACGTTAGAGACCCAGTACTTC.